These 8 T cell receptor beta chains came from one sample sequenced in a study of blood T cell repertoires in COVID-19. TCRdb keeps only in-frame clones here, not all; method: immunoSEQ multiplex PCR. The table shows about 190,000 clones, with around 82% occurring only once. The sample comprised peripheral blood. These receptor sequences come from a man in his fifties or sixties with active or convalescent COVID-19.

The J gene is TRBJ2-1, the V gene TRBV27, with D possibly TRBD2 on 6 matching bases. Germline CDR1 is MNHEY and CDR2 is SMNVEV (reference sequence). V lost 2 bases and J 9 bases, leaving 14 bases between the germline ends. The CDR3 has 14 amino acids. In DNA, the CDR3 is TGTGCCAGCAGTTTAAACCGGGGGTCCGGTGAGCAGTTCTTC. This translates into CASSLNRGSGEQFF.

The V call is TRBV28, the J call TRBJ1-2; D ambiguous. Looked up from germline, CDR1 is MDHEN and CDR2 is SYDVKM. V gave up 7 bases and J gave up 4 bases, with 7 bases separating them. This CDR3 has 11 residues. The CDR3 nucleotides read TGTGCCAGCAATCTAGGCTATGGCTACACCTTC. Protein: CASNLGYGYTF.

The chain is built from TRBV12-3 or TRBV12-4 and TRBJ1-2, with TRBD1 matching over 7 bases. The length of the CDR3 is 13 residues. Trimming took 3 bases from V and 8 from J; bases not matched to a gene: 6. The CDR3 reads CASSFDRDDGYTF. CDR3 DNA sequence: TGTGCCAGCAGTTTTGACAGGGATGACGGCTACACCTTC.

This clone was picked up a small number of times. CDR3 sequence reads: CASSELGGTEAFF. As DNA, the CDR3 is TGTGCCAGCAGCGAACTAGGGGGCACTGAAGCTTTCTTT. V gene TRBV9 combines with J gene TRBJ1-1; tentative D call: TRBD1 (6 bases). V lost 3 bases and J lost 4, with 10 bases in between. Per the germline V gene, CDR1 is SGDLS and CDR2 is YYNGEE. This CDR3 is 13 amino acids long.

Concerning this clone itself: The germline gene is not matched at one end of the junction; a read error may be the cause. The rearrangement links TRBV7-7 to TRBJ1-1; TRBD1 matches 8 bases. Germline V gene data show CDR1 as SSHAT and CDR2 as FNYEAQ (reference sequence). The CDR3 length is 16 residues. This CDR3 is CASSPPRTGLGTEAFF. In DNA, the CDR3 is TGTGCTAGCAGCCCGCCCCGGACAGGGCTGGGCACTGAAGCTTTCTTT. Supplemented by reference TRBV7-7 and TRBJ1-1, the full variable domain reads GAGVSQSPRYKVTKRGQDVTLRCDPISSHATLYWYQQALGQGPEFLTYFNYEAQPDKSGLPSDRFSAERPEGSISTLTIQRTEQRDSAMYRCASSPPRTGLGTEAFFGQGTRLTVV.

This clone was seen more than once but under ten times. CDR3 nucleotides: TGTGCCACCAGTGATGTGGGGACAGGGAATCAGCCCCAGCATTTT. Translating gives CATSDVGTGNQPQHF. This chain joins TRBV24-1 and TRBJ1-5; 9 bases align to TRBD1. The CDR3 extends over 15 amino acids. Germline-derived CDR1 and CDR2 are KGHDR and SFDVKD. Trimming took 3 bases from V and 4 from J; bases not matched to a gene: 3.

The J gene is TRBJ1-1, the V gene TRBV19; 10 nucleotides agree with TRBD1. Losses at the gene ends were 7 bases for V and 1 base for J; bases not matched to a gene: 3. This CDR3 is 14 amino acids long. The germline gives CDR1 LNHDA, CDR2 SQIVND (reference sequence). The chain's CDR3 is CASTWDRGNTEAFF. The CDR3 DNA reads TGTGCCAGTACCTGGGACAGGGGGAACACTGAAGCTTTCTTT.

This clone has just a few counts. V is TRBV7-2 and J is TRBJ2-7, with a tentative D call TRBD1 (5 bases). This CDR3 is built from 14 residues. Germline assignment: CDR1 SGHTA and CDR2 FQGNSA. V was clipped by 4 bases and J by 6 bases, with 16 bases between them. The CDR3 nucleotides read TGTGCCAGCAGCTCAATCCCAGGACACGCCGAGCAGTACTTC. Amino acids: CASSSIPGHAEQYF. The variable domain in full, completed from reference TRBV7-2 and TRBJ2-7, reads GAGVSQSPSNKVTEKGKDVELRCDPISGHTALYWYRQSLGQGLEFLIYFQGNSAPDKSGLPSDRFSAERTGGSVSTLTIQRTQQEDSAVYLCASSSIPGHAEQYFGPGTRLTVT.